This TCR beta chain was observed in a study of cytomegalovirus exposure and HLA in healthy donors. Overall study: Ancestry clustering placed around four fifths of under 450 genotyped donors in the Caucasian-associated cluster. Study-level results: Later examination showed HLA-associated TCR beta chains had greater clonal expansion than equally common others. Associated with cytomegalovirus, according to the listing, were 150 to 200 TCR beta chains. Across HLA loci, a later analysis found differing TCR association rates, with DRB1 most and HLA-C fewest.

With 3 bases clipped from V and 0 bases from J, the junction kept 4 bases outside the gene matches. This CDR3 has 17 amino acids. Germline V gives CDR1 LNHDA, CDR2 SQIVND (reference sequence). Turning to this clone: The antigen remains unidentified.

Amplification used 60 Vbeta primers and 13 Jbeta primers. TCRdb's copy holds only in-frame clones and misses some; the assay was immunoSEQ multiplex PCR. The table has around 180,000 clones, around 77% seen once; the top ten hold about 2.4%. The sample consisted of PBMCs. The receptor's source is a man aged 60 to 75 in good health and CMV-seronegative. The genes are TRBV19 and TRBJ1-5; 11 bases agree with TRBD1. CDR3: CASSIRGTGGSNQPQHF. The CDR3 DNA reads as TGTGCCAGTAGTATCAGGGGGACAGGGGGTAGCAATCAGCCCCAGCATTTT. Filled out from reference TRBV19 and TRBJ1-5, the complete variable domain reads DGGITQSPKYLFRKEGQNVTLSCEQNLNHDAMYWYRQDPGQGLRLIYYSQIVNDFQKGDIAEGYSVSREKKESFPLTVTSAQKNPTAFYLCASSIRGTGGSNQPQHFGDGTRLSIL.